This TCR beta chain was sequenced during a study of blood T cell repertoires in COVID-19. Followed longitudinally, the Seattle patients had been enrolled during active infection. Original data processing: It was from reference gene primer amplification that nucleated cell counts were estimated. TCRdb's table, derived via immunoSEQ multiplex PCR, lists solely in-frame clones and lacks some. The D gene and trimming were derived from the DNA, and the V and J assignments and clone size from that table. The sample shows roughly 290,000 clones, about 85% of them seen only once. CDR3 length: 16 residues. In germline, CDR1 is SGHVS, CDR2 FQNEAQ. The V segment lost 3 bases and the J segment 6 bases; nucleotides outside the gene matches: 6.

The receptor was isolated from a human donor with COVID-19, enrolled during active disease. The donor label of this sample is uncertain. Sequencing was carried out using peripheral blood. The chain joins TRBV7-8 to TRBJ2-3; 13 bases align to TRBD2. The CDR3 here is CASSFWTSGSGDTQYF. The CDR3 region has the DNA TGTGCCAGCAGCTTCTGGACTAGCGGGAGTGGTGATACGCAGTATTTT.